Detailed here is one T cell receptor beta chain. Produced via immunoSEQ multiplex PCR; TCRdb's table is partial and in-frame only. This sample has some 250,000 clones, with 82% found just once. Germline CDR1 and CDR2: SGHNT and YYREEE (reference sequence). This CDR3 contains 13 residues. With 1 base removed from V and 1 base from J, the gap between germline ends came to 5 bases. The entry originates in a study of blood T cell repertoires in COVID-19. This clonotype was sampled from an older woman with active or convalescent COVID-19. The rearrangement uses TRBV5-4 and TRBJ2-5, with D unresolved. The specimen was peripheral blood. CDR3 sequence (DNA): TGTGCCAGCAGCTTGTATAGCCAAGAGACCCAGTACTTC. As protein: CASSLYSQETQYF.